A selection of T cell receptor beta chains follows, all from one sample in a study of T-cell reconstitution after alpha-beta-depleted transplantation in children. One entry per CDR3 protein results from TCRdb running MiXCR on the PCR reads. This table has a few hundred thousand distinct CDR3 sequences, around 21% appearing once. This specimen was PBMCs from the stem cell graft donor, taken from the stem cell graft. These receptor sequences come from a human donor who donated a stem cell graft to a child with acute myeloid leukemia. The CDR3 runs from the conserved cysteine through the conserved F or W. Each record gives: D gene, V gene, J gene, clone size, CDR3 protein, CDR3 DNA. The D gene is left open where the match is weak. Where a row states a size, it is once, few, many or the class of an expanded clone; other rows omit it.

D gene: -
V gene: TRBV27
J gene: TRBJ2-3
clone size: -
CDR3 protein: CASSFSDHTDTQYF
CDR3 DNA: TGTGCCAGCAGTTTTTCGGATCACACAGATACGCAGTATTTT

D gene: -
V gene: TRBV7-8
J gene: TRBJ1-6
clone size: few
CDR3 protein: CASSLGPGTRSPLHF
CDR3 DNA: TGTGCCAGCAGCTTAGGCCCGGGAACAAGATCACCCCTCCACTTT

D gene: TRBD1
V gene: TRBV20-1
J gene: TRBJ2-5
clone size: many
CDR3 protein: CSARAQGVRQETQYF
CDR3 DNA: TGCAGTGCTAGAGCCCAGGGGGTCCGCCAAGAGACCCAGTACTTC

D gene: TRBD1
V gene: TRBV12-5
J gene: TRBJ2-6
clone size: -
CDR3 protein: CASGLYFGTGDSGANVLTF
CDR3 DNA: TGTGCTAGTGGTTTGTACTTCGGGACAGGGGACTCTGGGGCCAACGTCCTGACTTTC

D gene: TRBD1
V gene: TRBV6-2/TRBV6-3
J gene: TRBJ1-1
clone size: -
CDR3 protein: CASSAQGMNTEAFF
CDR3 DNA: TGTGCCAGCAGTGCACAGGGGATGAACACTGAAGCTTTCTTT

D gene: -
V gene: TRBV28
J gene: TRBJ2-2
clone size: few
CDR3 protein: CASSFNRENGELFF
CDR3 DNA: TGTGCCAGCAGTTTCAACAGGGAGAACGGGGAGCTGTTTTTT

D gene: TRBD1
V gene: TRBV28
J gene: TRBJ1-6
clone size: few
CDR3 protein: CASSYLQGNAANSPLHF
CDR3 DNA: TGTGCCAGCAGTTACCTACAGGGGAACGCAGCAAATTCACCCCTCCACTTT

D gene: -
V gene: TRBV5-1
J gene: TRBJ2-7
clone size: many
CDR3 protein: CASNAGMSYEQYF
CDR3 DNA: TGCGCCAGCAATGCAGGGATGTCCTACGAGCAGTACTTC

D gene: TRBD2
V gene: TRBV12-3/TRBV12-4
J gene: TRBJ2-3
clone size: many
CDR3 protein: CASSVSGRRTDTQYF
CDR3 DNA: TGTGCCAGCAGCGTTAGCGGGAGGAGGACAGATACGCAGTATTTT

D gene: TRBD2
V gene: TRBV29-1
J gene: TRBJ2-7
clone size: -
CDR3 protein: CSVGDSGSKQYF
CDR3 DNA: TGCAGCGTTGGGGATAGCGGGAGTAAGCAGTACTTC

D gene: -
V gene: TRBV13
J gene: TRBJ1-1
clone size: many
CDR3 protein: CASSLQDHTEAFF
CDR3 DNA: TGTGCCAGCAGCCTCCAGGACCACACTGAAGCTTTCTTT

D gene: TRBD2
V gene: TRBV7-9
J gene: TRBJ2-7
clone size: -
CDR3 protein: CASSRPSGDTYEQYF
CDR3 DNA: TGTGCCAGCAGTCGACCTAGCGGGGATACCTACGAGCAGTACTTC

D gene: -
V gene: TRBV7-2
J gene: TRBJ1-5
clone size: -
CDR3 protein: CASSLNGPNQPQHF
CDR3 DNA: TGTGCCAGCAGCTTAAACGGACCAAATCAGCCCCAGCATTTT